This paragraph reports one T cell receptor beta chain. These data belong to a study of cytotoxic CD8 clonotypes in ibrutinib-treated CLL. Germline trimming cut 3 bases from V and 5 bases from J; bases unmatched to any gene: 7. The CDR3 contains 16 residues. Germline V gives CDR1 SGDLS, CDR2 YYNGEE. Libraries were prepared by immunoSEQ multiplex PCR; TCRdb keeps only in-frame clonotypes and omits some of them. This table has about 300,000 clones, under 70% appearing once. The chain joins TRBV9 to TRBJ2-2; TRBD1 matches at 10 bases. Specimen: PBMCs, collected after 36 months of ibrutinib treatment. The receptor was derived from a human donor with chronic lymphocytic leukemia. CDR3 in DNA: TGTGCCAGCAGCGGCCGGGACAGGGGTAAAACCGGGGAGCTGTTTTTT. Translating gives CASSGRDRGKTGELFF.